The rows below give T cell receptor beta chains drawn from one sample of a study of T cell responses to AZD1222 COVID-19 vaccine. Data came from immunoSEQ multiplex PCR; TCRdb stores just in-frame clones and leaves some out. This sample has 91,000 or so clones, with approximately 90% found just once. The sequenced sample was peripheral blood, obtained 28 days after the second AZD1222 dose. Receptors originate from an adult who received the AZD1222 COVID-19 vaccine. The CDR3 runs from the conserved cysteine through the conserved F or W. D genes are given only for firm matches. Expanded clones are given a class, and other clones once, few, many or no size at all.

j_call,v_call,d_call,clone_size,cdr3_length,cdr3_aa,cdr3_nt
TRBJ2-5,TRBV4-2,-,-,14,CASSPGGRRETQYF,TGTGCCAGCAGCCCCGGGGGGCGGAGGGAGACCCAGTACTTC
TRBJ1-1,TRBV5-1,-,-,13,CASRGERRTLKVF,TGCGCCAGCAGAGGGGAAAGGCGAACACTGAAGGTCTTT
TRBJ1-4,TRBV30,-,-,16,CAWSRGGYATNEKLFF,TGTGCCTGGAGTCGCGGGGGGTACGCGACTAATGAAAAACTGTTTTTT
TRBJ1-5,TRBV10-3,TRBD1,-,13,CAIRGTGGQPQHF,TGTGCCATCAGGGGGACAGGGGGTCAGCCCCAGCATTTT
TRBJ1-2,TRBV5-6,-,-,12,CASSSQDYGYTF,TGTGCCAGCAGCTCCCAAGACTATGGCTACACCTTC
TRBJ2-3,TRBV27,-,-,13,CATRDSSTDTQYF,TGTGCCACCCGGGACTCTAGCACAGATACGCAGTATTTT
TRBJ2-3,TRBV9,TRBD2,-,16,CASSVKRGGSTDTQYF,TGTGCCAGCAGCGTTAAGCGGGGGGGTAGCACAGATACGCAGTATTTT
TRBJ2-7,TRBV5-5,TRBD1,once,15,CASSFDRGQGNEQYF,TGTGCCAGCAGCTTTGACCGGGGACAGGGGAACGAGCAGTACTTC
TRBJ1-3,TRBV29-1,-,-,11,CSVEVGNTIYF,TGCAGCGTTGAGGTGGGGAACACCATATATTTT
TRBJ1-2,TRBV21-1,-,once,15,CASTRLEDSLYGYTF,TGTGCCAGCACCCGTTTAGAGGACAGCCTTTATGGCTACACCTTC
TRBJ2-7,TRBV30,-,-,11,CACSGYFEQYF,TGTGCCTGTTCCGGGTATTTCGAGCAGTACTTC
TRBJ2-4,TRBV2,-,-,14,CASIDQGAKNIQYF,TGTGCCAGCATCGACCAGGGAGCCAAAAACATTCAGTACTTC
TRBJ1-2,TRBV6-6,-,-,13,CAIRRGTHYGYTF,TGTGCCATTCGACGCGGGACACACTATGGCTACACCTTC
TRBJ1-5,TRBV18,-,-,16,CASSPYRDDSNQPQHF,TGTGCCAGCTCACCTTATAGGGACGATAGCAATCAGCCCCAGCATTTT
TRBJ1-1,TRBV19,-,once,13,CASQGRENTEAFF,TGTGCCAGCCAGGGACGGGAGAACACTGAAGCTTTCTTT
TRBJ1-2,TRBV4-1,-,-,13,CASSQLDLDSYTF,TGCGCCAGCAGCCAACTGGACTTGGACAGCTACACCTTC
TRBJ2-5,TRBV28,-,-,15,CASSPQGRGRETQYF,TGTGCCAGCAGTCCCCAGGGCAGGGGTAGGGAGACCCAGTACTTC
TRBJ2-3,TRBV6-6,-,-,16,CASSYSNRRPTDTQYF,TGTGCCAGCAGTTACTCGAACAGGAGACCTACAGATACGCAGTATTTT
TRBJ2-5,TRBV7-8,-,-,11,CASSLGRAQYF,TGTGCCAGCAGCCTCGGCCGGGCCCAGTACTTC
TRBJ1-4,TRBV7-9,TRBD1,-,15,CASSGTGGVGEKLFF,TGTGCCAGCAGTGGGACAGGGGGCGTCGGGGAAAAACTGTTTTTT
TRBJ1-5,TRBV19,-,-,17,CASSIRNTWGNNQPQHF,TGTGCCAGTAGTATCCGAAACACGTGGGGGAATAATCAGCCCCAGCATTTT
TRBJ1-6,TRBV7-8,TRBD1,once,15,CASSLIGGGQSPLHF,TGTGCCAGCAGCTTAATAGGAGGGGGCCAGTCACCCCTCCACTTT
TRBJ1-5,TRBV19,-,-,15,CASSIVGGFNQPQHF,TGTGCCAGTAGTATAGTCGGCGGATTCAATCAGCCCCAGCATTTT
TRBJ1-2,TRBV5-1,-,-,16,CASSLAGPRNNYGYTF,TGCGCCAGCAGCTTGGCAGGTCCCAGGAATAACTATGGCTACACCTTC
TRBJ2-1,TRBV6-5,-,-,16,CASSYSGAGIVAEQFF,TGTGCCAGCAGTTACTCGGGTGCGGGGATAGTGGCTGAGCAGTTCTTC
TRBJ2-5,TRBV19,-,-,16,CASSIEGVGYQETQYF,TGTGCCAGTAGTATAGAAGGGGTCGGCTACCAAGAGACCCAGTACTTC
TRBJ2-1,TRBV3-1/TRBV3-2,-,-,12,CASSQGKNEQFF,TGTGCCAGCAGCCAAGGCAAAAATGAGCAGTTCTTC
TRBJ2-3,TRBV19,TRBD1,once,15,CASSIDRQGSDTQYF,TGTGCCAGTAGTATAGATAGACAGGGATCAGATACGCAGTATTTT
TRBJ1-1,TRBV2,-,few,14,CASRIRESNTEAFF,TGTGCCAGCAGAATCAGGGAATCGAACACTGAAGCTTTCTTT